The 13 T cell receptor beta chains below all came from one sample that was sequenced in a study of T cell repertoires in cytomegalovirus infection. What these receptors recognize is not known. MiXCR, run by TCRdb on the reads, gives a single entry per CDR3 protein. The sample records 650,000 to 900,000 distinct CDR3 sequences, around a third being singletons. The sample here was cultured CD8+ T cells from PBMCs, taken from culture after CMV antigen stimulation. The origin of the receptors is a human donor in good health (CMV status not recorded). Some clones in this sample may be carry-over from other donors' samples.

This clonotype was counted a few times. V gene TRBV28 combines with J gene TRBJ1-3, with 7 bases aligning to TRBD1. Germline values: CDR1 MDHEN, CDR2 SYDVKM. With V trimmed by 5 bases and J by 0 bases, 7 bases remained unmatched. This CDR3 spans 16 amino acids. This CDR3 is CASSRTGTSSGNTIYF. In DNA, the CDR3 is TGTGCCAGCAGTCGGACAGGAACGAGCTCTGGAAACACCATATATTTT.

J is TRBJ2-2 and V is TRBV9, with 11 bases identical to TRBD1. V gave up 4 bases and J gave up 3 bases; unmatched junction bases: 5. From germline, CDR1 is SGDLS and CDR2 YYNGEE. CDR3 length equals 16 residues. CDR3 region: CASSLRDRGYTGELFF. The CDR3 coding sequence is TGTGCCAGCAGCCTCCGGGACAGGGGGTACACCGGGGAGCTGTTTTTT. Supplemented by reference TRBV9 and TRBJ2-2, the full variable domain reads DSGVTQTPKHLITATGQRVTLRCSPRSGDLSVYWYQQSLDQGLQFLIQYYNGEERAKGNILERFSAQQFPDLHSELNLSSLELGDSALYFCASSLRDRGYTGELFFGEGSRLTVL.

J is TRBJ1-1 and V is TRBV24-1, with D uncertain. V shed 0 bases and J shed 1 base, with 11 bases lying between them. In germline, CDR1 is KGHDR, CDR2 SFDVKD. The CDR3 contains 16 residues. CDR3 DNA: TGTGCCACCAGTGATTTGGTTCCAGTTAGGAACACTGAAGCTTTCTTT. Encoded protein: CATSDLVPVRNTEAFF.

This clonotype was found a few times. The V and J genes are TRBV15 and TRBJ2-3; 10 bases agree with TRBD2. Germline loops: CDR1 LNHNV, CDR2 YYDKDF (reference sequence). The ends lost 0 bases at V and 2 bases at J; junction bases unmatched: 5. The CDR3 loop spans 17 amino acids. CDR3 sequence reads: CATSRDPLAGATDTQYF. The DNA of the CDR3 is TGTGCCACCAGCAGAGACCCTCTAGCGGGGGCCACAGATACGCAGTATTTT.

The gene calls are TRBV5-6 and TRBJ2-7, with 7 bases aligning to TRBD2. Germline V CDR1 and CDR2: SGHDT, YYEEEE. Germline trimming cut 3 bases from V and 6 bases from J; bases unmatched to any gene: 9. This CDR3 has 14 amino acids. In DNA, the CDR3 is TGTGCCAGCAGCTGGGGGGGATCGCCGAGCGAGCAGTACTTC. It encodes CASSWGGSPSEQYF.

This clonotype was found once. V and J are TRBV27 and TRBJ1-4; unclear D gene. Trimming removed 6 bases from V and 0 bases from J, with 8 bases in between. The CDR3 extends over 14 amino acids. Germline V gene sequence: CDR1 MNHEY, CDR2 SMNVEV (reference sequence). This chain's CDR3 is CASSWAATNEKLFF. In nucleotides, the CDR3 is TGTGCCAGCAGCTGGGCCGCAACTAATGAAAAACTGTTTTTT.

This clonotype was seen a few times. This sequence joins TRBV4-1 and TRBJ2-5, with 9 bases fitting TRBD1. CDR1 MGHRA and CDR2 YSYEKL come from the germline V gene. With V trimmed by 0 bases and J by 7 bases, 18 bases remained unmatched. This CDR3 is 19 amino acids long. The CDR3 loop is CASSQELPGQGRPHGTQYF. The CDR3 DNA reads TGCGCCAGCAGCCAAGAACTACCGGGACAGGGACGTCCTCACGGGACCCAGTACTTC.

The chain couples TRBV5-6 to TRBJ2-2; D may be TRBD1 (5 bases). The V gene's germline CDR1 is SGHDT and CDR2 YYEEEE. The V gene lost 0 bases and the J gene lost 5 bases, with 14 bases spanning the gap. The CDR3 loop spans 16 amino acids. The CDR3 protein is CASSLEPREWTGELFF. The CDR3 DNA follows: TGTGCCAGCAGCTTGGAACCCAGGGAATGGACCGGGGAGCTGTTTTTT.

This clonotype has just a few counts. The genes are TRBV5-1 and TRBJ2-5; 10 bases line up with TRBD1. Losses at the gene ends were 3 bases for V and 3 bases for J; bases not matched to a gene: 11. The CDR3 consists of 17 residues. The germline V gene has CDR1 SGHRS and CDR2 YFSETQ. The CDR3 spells CASSWDRGKPTEETQYF. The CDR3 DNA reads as TGCGCCAGCAGCTGGGACAGGGGAAAACCAACGGAAGAGACCCAGTACTTC. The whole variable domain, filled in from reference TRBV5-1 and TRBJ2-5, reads KAGVTQTPRYLIKTRGQQVTLSCSPISGHRSVSWYQQTPGQGLQFLFEYFSETQRNKGNFPGRFSGRQFSNSRSEMNVSTLELGDSALYLCASSWDRGKPTEETQYFGPGTRLLVL.

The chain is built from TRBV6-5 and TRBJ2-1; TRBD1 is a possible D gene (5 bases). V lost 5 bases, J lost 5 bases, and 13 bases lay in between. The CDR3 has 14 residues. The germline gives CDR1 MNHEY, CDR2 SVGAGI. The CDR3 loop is CASSPQGAHNEQFF. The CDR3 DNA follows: TGTGCCAGCAGTCCCCAAGGGGCCCACAATGAGCAGTTCTTC.

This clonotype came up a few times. The CDR3: CASSYSRTGGYGYTF. CDR3 in DNA: TGTGCCAGCAGTTACTCGAGGACGGGCGGCTATGGCTACACCTTC. This chain joins TRBV6-2 or TRBV6-3 and TRBJ1-2; D remains ambiguous. The germline V gene has CDR1 MNHEY and CDR2 SVGEGT. This CDR3 is 15 amino acids long. The ends were cut back, 0 bases at V and 4 bases at J, with 12 bases in the middle.

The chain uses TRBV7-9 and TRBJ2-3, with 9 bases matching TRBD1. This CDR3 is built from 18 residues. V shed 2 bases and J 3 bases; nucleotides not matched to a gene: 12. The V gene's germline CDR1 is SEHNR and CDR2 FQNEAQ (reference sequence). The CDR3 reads CASSLPRDRDRGTDTQYF. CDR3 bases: TGTGCCAGCAGCTTACCCCGGGACAGGGATCGAGGAACAGATACGCAGTATTTT.

The DNA for the CDR3 is TGTGCCAGCAGCACTCCGGGACAGCGCGCCTACGAGCAGTACTTC. The encoded protein is CASSTPGQRAYEQYF. This rearrangement joins TRBV7-8 to TRBJ2-7, with 7 bases that match TRBD1. The junction had 9 bases not matched to a gene; V was cut back by 5 bases and J by 2 bases. Germline V gives CDR1 SGHVS, CDR2 FQNEAQ. There are 15 residues in the CDR3. Using reference TRBV7-8 and TRBJ2-7 for the parts outside the CDR3, the full variable domain is GAGVSQSPRYKVAKRGQDVALRCDPISGHVSLFWYQQALGQGPEFLTYFQNEAQLDKSGLPSDRFFAERPEGSVSTLKIQRTQQEDSAVYLCASSTPGQRAYEQYFGPGTRLTVT.